This TCR beta chain derives from a study of OX40 agonist ivuxolimab in advanced cancers. Study summary: Participants, 82.7% male, averaged roughly 60 years of age, ranging from 23 to 79.

The assay was immunoSEQ multiplex PCR, and TCRdb's table has in-frame clones only and misses some. The data show tens of thousands of clones, roughly 80% seen once. This clone was seen once. This material consisted of CD4+ or CD8+ T cells sorted from blood, taken in a trial of the OX40 agonist ivuxolimab. The source of this sequence is an adult with an advanced solid tumor such as melanoma, head and neck, liver or kidney cancer.

CDR3 in DNA: TGTGCCAGCAGCTTTAGGTTGAGCACAGATACGCAGTATTTT. As protein: CASSFRLSTDTQYF. The V call is TRBV5-8, the J call TRBJ2-3; D not certain. Trimming shortened V by 2 bases and J by 0 bases, and 7 bases separated the two germline ends. There are 14 residues in the CDR3. Germline V gene data show CDR1 as SGHTS and CDR2 as YDEGEE.